A single sample gave rise to the 3 T cell receptor beta chains below, sequenced in a study of cytomegalovirus exposure and HLA in healthy donors. Here immunoSEQ multiplex PCR was the method, and the copy in TCRdb shows in-frame clones only, minus some. Of 190,000 or so clones in the sample, roughly 80% are singletons; the top ten hold approximately 2.9%. Material: PBMCs. Source of these receptors: a woman aged 18-30 years in good health and CMV-seropositive.

The chain carries TRBV19 and TRBJ2-7; 9 nucleotides line up with TRBD1. Germline V gene lookup returns CDR1 LNHDA and CDR2 SQIVND (reference sequence). CDR3 size: 14 residues. Trimming at V came to 4 bases and at J to 6 bases, leaving 7 bases not matched to a gene. CDR3: CASSRGQGLGEQYF. As DNA, the CDR3 is TGTGCCAGTAGTAGGGGACAGGGTCTGGGCGAGCAGTACTTC.

The chain has TRBV5-4 and TRBJ2-7; TRBD2 agrees at 14 bases. Trimming at V came to 3 bases and at J to 3 bases, leaving 5 bases not matched to a gene. This CDR3 is built from 16 residues. Germline CDR1 and CDR2: SGHNT and YYREEE (reference sequence). The CDR3 region is CASSSRLAGGVYEQYF. The CDR3 nucleotides are TGTGCCAGCAGCTCCCGACTAGCGGGGGGGGTCTACGAGCAGTACTTC.

The chain couples TRBV5-4 to TRBJ2-4; 7 bases align to TRBD1. The CDR3 consists of 15 residues. Germline assignment: CDR1 SGHNT and CDR2 YYREEE (reference sequence). V lost 5 bases to trimming and J lost 7 bases; unmatched junction nucleotides: 12. The CDR3 loop reads CASRSSGTDTNIQYF. The CDR3 nucleotides are TGTGCCAGCAGATCGTCGGGGACAGACACTAACATTCAGTACTTC.